The source of this T cell receptor (beta chain) is a study of early T cells in non-severe SARS-CoV-2 infection. Notes on the study in general: Using VDJdb, the matching emphasized anti-spike CD8 responses while missing private and CD4 specificities.

Germline CDR1 MDHEN, CDR2 SYDVKM. CDR3 length: 14 amino acids. V was cut by 7 bases and J by 1 base, with 12 bases left in between. Notes on this clonotype: Its antigen is currently unknown.

From the 5' RACE reads, TCRdb called clonotypes with MiXCR, one entry per CDR3 protein. The repertoire holds around 60,000 distinct CDR3 sequences, with 10% to 12% as singletons. The V and J genes are TRBV28 and TRBJ2-3; the D gene could be TRBD1 or TRBD2 (5 bases each). This sequence originates from an adult who was a healthcare worker with PCR-confirmed SARS-CoV-2 infection or an uninfected control (not recorded which). Specimen: whole blood, collected at baseline. The CDR3 is CASIQVGGTDTQYF. The CDR3, as DNA: TGTGCCAGCATTCAGGTGGGGGGCACAGATACGCAGTATTTT. Full variable domain (outside the CDR3, taken from reference TRBV28 and TRBJ2-3): DVKVTQSSRYLVKRTGEKVFLECVQDMDHENMFWYRQDPGLGLRLIYFSYDVKMKEKGDIPEGYSVSREKKERFSLILESASTNQTSMYLCASIQVGGTDTQYFGPGTRLTVL.